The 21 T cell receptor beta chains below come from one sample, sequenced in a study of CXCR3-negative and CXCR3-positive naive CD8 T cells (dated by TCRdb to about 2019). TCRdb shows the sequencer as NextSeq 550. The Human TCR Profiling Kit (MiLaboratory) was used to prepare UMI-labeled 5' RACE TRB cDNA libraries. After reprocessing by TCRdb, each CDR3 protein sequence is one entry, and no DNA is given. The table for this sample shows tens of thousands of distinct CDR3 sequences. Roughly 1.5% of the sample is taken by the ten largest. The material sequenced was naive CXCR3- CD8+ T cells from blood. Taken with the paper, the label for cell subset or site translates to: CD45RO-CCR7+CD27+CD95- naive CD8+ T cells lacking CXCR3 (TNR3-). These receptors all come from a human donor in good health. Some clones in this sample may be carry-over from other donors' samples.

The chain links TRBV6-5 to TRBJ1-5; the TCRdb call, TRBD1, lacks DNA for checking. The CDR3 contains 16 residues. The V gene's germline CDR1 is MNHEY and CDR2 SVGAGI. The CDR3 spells CASSYSMGDGNQPQHF.

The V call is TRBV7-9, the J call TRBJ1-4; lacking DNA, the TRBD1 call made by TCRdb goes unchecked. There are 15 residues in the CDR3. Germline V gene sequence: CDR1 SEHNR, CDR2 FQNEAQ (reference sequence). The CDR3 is CASSLFGQGNEKLFF.

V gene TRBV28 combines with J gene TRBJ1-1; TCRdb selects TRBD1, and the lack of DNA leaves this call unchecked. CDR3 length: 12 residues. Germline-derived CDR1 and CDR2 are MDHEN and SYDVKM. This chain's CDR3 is CASSLRDREAFF.

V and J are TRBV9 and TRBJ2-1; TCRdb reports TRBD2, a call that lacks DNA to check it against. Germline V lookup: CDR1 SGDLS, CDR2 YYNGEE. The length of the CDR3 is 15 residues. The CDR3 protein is CASSGTSGIDNEQFF.

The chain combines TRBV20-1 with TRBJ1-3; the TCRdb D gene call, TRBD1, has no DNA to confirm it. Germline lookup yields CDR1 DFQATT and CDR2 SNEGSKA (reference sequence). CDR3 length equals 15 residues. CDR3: CSVPGPSSSGNTIYF.

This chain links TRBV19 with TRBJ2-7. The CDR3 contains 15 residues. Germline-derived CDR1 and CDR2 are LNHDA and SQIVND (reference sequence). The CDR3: CASSTRREKVDEQYF. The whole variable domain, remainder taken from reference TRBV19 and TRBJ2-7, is DGGITQSPKYLFRKEGQNVTLSCEQNLNHDAMYWYRQDPGQGLRLIYYSQIVNDFQKGDIAEGYSVSREKKESFPLTVTSAQKNPTAFYLCASSTRREKVDEQYFGPGTRLTVT.

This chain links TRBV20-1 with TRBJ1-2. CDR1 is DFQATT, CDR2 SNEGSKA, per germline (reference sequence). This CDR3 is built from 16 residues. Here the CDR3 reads CSASRKDSPWNYGYTF.

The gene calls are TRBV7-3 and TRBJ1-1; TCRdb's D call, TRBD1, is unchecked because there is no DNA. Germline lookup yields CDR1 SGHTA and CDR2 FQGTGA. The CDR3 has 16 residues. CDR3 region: CASSARDLPFYTEAFF.

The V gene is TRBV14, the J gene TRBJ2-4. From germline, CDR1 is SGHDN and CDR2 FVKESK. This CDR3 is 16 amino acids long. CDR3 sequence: CASSQGRGLAKNIQYF.

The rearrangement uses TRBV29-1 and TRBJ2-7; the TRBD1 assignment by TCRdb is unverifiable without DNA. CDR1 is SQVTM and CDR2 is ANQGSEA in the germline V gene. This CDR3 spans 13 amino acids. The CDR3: CSGPKGGLYEQYF.

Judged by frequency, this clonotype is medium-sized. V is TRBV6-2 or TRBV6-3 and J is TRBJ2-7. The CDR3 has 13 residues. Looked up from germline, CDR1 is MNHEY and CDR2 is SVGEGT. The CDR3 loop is CATVVRTTYEQYF.

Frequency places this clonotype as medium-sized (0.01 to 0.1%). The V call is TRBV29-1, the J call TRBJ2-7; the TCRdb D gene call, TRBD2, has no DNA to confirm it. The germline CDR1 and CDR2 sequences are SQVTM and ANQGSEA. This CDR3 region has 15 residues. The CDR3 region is CSVWTSGTTSYEQYF.

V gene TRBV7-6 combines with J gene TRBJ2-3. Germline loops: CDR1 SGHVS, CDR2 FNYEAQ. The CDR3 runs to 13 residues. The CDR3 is CASSMSGTDTQYF.

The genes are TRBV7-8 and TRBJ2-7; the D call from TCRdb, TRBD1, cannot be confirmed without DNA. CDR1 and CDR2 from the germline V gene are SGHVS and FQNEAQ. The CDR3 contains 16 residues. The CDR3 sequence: CASRPQGGLTPSEQYF. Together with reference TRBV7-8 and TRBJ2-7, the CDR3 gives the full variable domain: GAGVSQSPRYKVAKRGQDVALRCDPISGHVSLFWYQQALGQGPEFLTYFQNEAQLDKSGLPSDRFFAERPEGSVSTLKIQRTQQEDSAVYLCASRPQGGLTPSEQYFGPGTRLTVT.

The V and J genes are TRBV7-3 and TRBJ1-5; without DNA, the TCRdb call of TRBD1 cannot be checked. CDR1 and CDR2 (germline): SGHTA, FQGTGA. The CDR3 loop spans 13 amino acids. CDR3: CASSEGASQPQHF.

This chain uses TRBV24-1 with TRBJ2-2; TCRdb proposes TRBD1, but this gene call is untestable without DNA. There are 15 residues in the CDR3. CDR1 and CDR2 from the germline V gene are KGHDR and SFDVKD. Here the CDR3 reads CATSDFGTETGELFF.

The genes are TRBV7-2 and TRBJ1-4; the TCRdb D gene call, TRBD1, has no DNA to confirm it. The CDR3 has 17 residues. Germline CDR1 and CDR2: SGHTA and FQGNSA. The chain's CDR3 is CASYGATRGLTNEKLFF.

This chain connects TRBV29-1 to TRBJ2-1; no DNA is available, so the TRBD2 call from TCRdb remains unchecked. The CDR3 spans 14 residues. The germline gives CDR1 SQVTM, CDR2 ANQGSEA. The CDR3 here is CSVETGLAGGEQFF.

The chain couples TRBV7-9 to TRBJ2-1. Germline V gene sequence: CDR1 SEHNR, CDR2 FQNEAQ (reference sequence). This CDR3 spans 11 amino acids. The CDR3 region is CASSLQNEQFF.

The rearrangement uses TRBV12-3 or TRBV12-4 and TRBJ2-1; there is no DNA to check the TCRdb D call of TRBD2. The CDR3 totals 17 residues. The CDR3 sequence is CASSPGTQKGSYNEQFF.

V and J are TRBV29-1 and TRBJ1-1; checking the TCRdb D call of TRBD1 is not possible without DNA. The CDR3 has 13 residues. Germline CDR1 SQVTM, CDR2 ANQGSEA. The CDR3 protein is CSGRQGPVTEAFF.